The entry below describes one T cell receptor (beta chain). Antigen: not known. The sample belongs to a study of cytomegalovirus exposure and HLA in healthy donors. PCR involved 60 Vbeta and 13 Jbeta primers. In the authors' workflow: Roughly 80 million unique TCR beta chains, roughly 10 million shared, were counted in a later analysis. The protocol was immunoSEQ multiplex PCR, while the TCRdb copy is restricted to in-frame clones and leaves out a portion. V and J calls and clone size come straight from that table; D and trimming were deduced from the DNA. This table holds some 160,000 clones, about 82% found once. Findings and limits, study-wide: In vitro assays verified that three CMV-associated chains recognized CMV antigens specifically.

The source of this sequence is a male donor in good health and CMV-seronegative. The sequencing input was PBMCs.

The CDR3 loop is CASSQAPGTGGDEQYF. CDR3 nucleotide sequence: TGCGCCAGCAGCCAAGCCCCCGGGACAGGGGGCGACGAGCAGTACTTC. This chain joins TRBV4-1 and TRBJ2-7; 12 bases agree with TRBD1. The V gene's germline CDR1 is MGHRA and CDR2 YSYEKL. V lost 1 base to trimming and J lost 5 bases; unmatched junction nucleotides: 6. CDR3 length equals 16 residues.